This passage covers 14 T cell receptor beta chains from one sample sequenced in a study of glioma-infiltrating T cells after dendritic cell vaccination. Data came from immunoSEQ multiplex PCR; TCRdb stores just in-frame clones and leaves some out. The table records roughly 100,000 clones, about four fifths of them present only once. The sequencing used blood, collected before dendritic cell vaccination. These receptors were taken from a human donor with glioblastoma.

The chain has TRBV9 and TRBJ2-2, with 7 bases fitting TRBD2. In germline, CDR1 is SGDLS, CDR2 YYNGEE. CDR3 length: 15 amino acids. V shed 6 bases, J shed 3 bases, and the junction held 8 bases outside the gene matches. The CDR3 nucleotides are TGTGCCAGCACCCACGGGGAGGGGTACACCGGGGAGCTGTTTTTT. This encodes CASTHGEGYTGELFF.

This clone was recorded a few times. This chain connects TRBV6-1 to TRBJ1-4, with no clear D. In germline, CDR1 is MNHNS, CDR2 SASEGT. This CDR3 spans 15 amino acids. Between the trimmed V and J ends, which lost 1 base and 3 bases, there was a span of 9 bases. The CDR3 nucleotides read TGTGCCAGCAGTGAAGATAGTTTGGCTAATGAAAAACTGTTTTTT. Residues: CASSEDSLANEKLFF.

V gene TRBV11-2 combines with J gene TRBJ1-6; D gene ambiguous. V lost 5 bases and J lost 8, with 13 bases in between. This CDR3 contains 14 residues. CDR1 is SGHAT, CDR2 FQNNGV, per germline. CDR3 in DNA: TGTGCCAGCAGCGTTAGTGGGAGGGATTCACCCCTCCACTTT. Its translation is CASSVSGRDSPLHF.

The chain combines TRBV19 with TRBJ1-2, with 9 bases that match TRBD1. From germline, CDR1 is LNHDA and CDR2 SQIVND (reference sequence). This CDR3 spans 13 amino acids. The V segment lost 8 bases and the J segment 7 bases; nucleotides outside the gene matches: 8. The CDR3 spells CASSTGGSGGYTF. CDR3 nucleotides: TGTGCCAGTTCCACAGGGGGCTCGGGTGGCTACACCTTC.

This clone was picked up one time. The chain couples TRBV2 to TRBJ1-1; 9 bases map to TRBD1. J gave up 6 bases and V 5 bases, and 7 bases lay outside the gene matches. Germline loops: CDR1 SNHLY, CDR2 FYNNEI. This CDR3 has 14 amino acids. CDR3 sequence: CASSSDRGSPEAFF. The DNA for the CDR3 is TGTGCCAGCAGTTCGGACAGGGGAAGCCCTGAAGCTTTCTTT.

This chain joins TRBV18 and TRBJ2-5; tentatively, D is TRBD2 (5 bases). The CDR3 length is 14 residues. CDR1 and CDR2 (germline): KGHSH, LQKENI. The V end was cut by 5 bases, the J end by 1 base, with 11 bases between. Here the CDR3 reads CASSSPSTQETQYF. DNA for the CDR3: TGTGCCAGCTCAAGTCCTAGCACCCAAGAGACCCAGTACTTC.

The genes are TRBV6-5 and TRBJ2-5; 7 bases fit TRBD1. Germline-derived CDR1 and CDR2 are MNHEY and SVGAGI. V gave up 6 bases and J gave up 7 bases; unmatched junction bases: 11. CDR3 size: 14 residues. The CDR3 bases are TGTGCCAGCAGCACCGGGACAGTCCCGGGGACCCAGTACTTC. Translating it yields CASSTGTVPGTQYF.

This clone was seen a single time. J is TRBJ1-3 and V is TRBV1. TRBV1 constitutes a pseudogene. The CDR3 spans 16 residues. The CDR3 DNA reads as TGCACCAGCAGCCTACCGGAGAGGGACTCTGGAAACACCATATATTTT. This codes for CTSSLPERDSGNTIYF.

This rearrangement joins TRBV7-6 to TRBJ2-6; 8 bases line up with TRBD1. J lost 0 bases, V lost 4 bases, and 8 bases had no gene match. The CDR3 spans 18 residues. The germline V gene has CDR1 SGHVS and CDR2 FNYEAQ. As DNA, the CDR3 is TGTGCCAGCAGCTCAGGACAGGGTATTTTCTCTGGGGCCAACGTCCTGACTTTC. It yields the protein CASSSGQGIFSGANVLTF.

The V and J genes are TRBV30 and TRBJ1-2; D possibly corresponds to TRBD1 (6 bases). V was shortened by 1 base and J by 7 bases, with 19 bases between the two germline ends. Germline V gene lookup returns CDR1 GTSNPN and CDR2 SVGIG (reference sequence). The CDR3 totals 15 residues. In DNA, the CDR3 is TGTGCCTGGAGTGATGGGACACCACCGGGCGGTGGCTACACCTTC. Translation: CAWSDGTPPGGGYTF.

The sample holds a few counts of this clone. V gene TRBV6-6 combines with J gene TRBJ1-3, with 7 bases matching TRBD1. This CDR3 region has 15 residues. V lost 6 bases, J lost 6 bases, and 11 bases stayed unmatched. Germline V gene sequence: CDR1 MNHNY, CDR2 SVGAGI (reference sequence). The CDR3: CASSSTGITENTIYF. The CDR3 DNA follows: TGTGCCAGCAGCTCGACAGGGATCACGGAAAACACCATATATTTT.

This chain uses TRBV10-3 with TRBJ2-2, with 9 bases fitting TRBD1. The CDR3 length is 18 residues. Germline CDR1 is ENHRY and CDR2 is SYGVKD. Trimming at V came to 6 bases and at J to 6 bases, leaving 17 bases not matched to a gene. The CDR3 region has the DNA TGTGCCATCAGAGACCCTGGGACAGGGAATCAATTCCCCGGGGAGCTGTTTTTT. Amino acids: CAIRDPGTGNQFPGELFF.

J is TRBJ2-3 and V is TRBV2; a weak D match, TRBD2 (6 bases). Germline V gene sequence: CDR1 SNHLY, CDR2 FYNNEI. V lost 2 bases, J lost 5 bases, and 17 bases lay in between. The CDR3 has 16 amino acids. CDR3 DNA sequence: TGTGCCAGCAGTGAACGGGACTCCAACCCCAGAGATACGCAGTATTTT. Translating it yields CASSERDSNPRDTQYF. The complete variable domain, with remaining parts taken from reference TRBV2 and TRBJ2-3, reads EPEVTQTPSHQVTQMGQEVILRCVPISNHLYFYWYRQILGQKVEFLVSFYNNEISEKSEIFDDQFSVERPDGSNFTLKIRSTKLEDSAMYFCASSERDSNPRDTQYFGPGTRLTVL.

This chain uses TRBV6-5 with TRBJ2-7; D possibly corresponds to TRBD2 (5 bases). The CDR3 extends over 14 amino acids. CDR1 and CDR2 from the germline V gene are MNHEY and SVGAGI. V gave up 4 bases and J gave up 6 bases, with 16 bases separating them. This CDR3 reads CASSSPVRVSEQYF. The DNA of the CDR3 is TGTGCCAGCAGTTCCCCGGTGAGGGTTTCCGAGCAGTACTTC.